The 28 T cell receptor beta chains listed next were all sequenced from one sample in a study of T cell responses to AZD1222 COVID-19 vaccine. Profiling relied on immunoSEQ multiplex PCR, and the TCRdb table lists in-frame clones only, not all of them. The data hold around 110,000 clones, with around 92% observed a single time. The sequencing used peripheral blood, collected on day 0 of AZD1222 vaccination. The receptor source for this set is an adult in good health.

The V and J genes are TRBV6-5 and TRBJ1-5; 8 bases match TRBD1. V was clipped by 5 bases and J by 7 bases; unmatched bases: 1. There are 12 residues in the CDR3. Germline CDR1 MNHEY, CDR2 SVGAGI. This chain's CDR3 is CASSQGAQPQHF. In nucleotides, the CDR3 is TGTGCCAGCAGTCAGGGGGCCCAGCCCCAGCATTTT.

This chain links TRBV7-8 with TRBJ1-1; perhaps TRBD1 as D (6 bases). This CDR3 is built from 13 residues. CDR1 and CDR2 from the germline V gene are SGHVS and FQNEAQ. The V end lost 9 bases, the J end lost 0 bases, and 11 bases lay between the germline ends. The CDR3 loop is CASTGQLNTEAFF. The CDR3 DNA is TGTGCCAGTACCGGACAGTTGAACACTGAAGCTTTCTTT.

V and J are TRBV11-3 and TRBJ2-7; TRBD2 aligns across 7 bases. The V gene end was trimmed by 6 bases and the J gene end by 6 bases; junction bases not matched to a gene: 11. CDR1 is SGHNT, CDR2 YENEEA, per germline. The CDR3 runs to 14 residues. The CDR3 DNA reads as TGTGCCAGCAGTTACTGGACTAGTTTCACCGAGCAGTACTTC. Protein sequence: CASSYWTSFTEQYF.

This sequence joins TRBV29-1 and TRBJ1-1; no firm D call. CDR1 and CDR2 (germline): SQVTM, ANQGSEA. Trimming cost V 0 bases and J 1 base, with 3 bases left between them. This CDR3 region has 12 residues. In nucleotides, the CDR3 is TGCAGCGTTGAAGACCAGAACACTGAAGCTTTCTTT. Encoded protein: CSVEDQNTEAFF.

The gene calls are TRBV11-2 and TRBJ1-2; D gene ambiguous. V lost 1 base and J 4 bases, leaving 4 bases between the germline ends. This CDR3 comprises 12 residues. Per the germline V gene, CDR1 is SGHAT and CDR2 is FQNNGV. CDR3 DNA sequence: TGTGCCAGCAGCTTAGGGGTCTATGGCTACACCTTC. It translates to CASSLGVYGYTF.

The J gene is TRBJ2-5, the V gene TRBV27, with no clear D. V shed 3 bases and J shed 4 bases, with 6 bases lying between them. CDR3 length equals 12 residues. Germline V gene sequence: CDR1 MNHEY, CDR2 SMNVEV (reference sequence). The DNA for the CDR3 is TGTGCCAGCAGTTTGTACGGAGAGACCCAGTACTTC. Translating it yields CASSLYGETQYF.

The chain recombines TRBV13 with TRBJ2-1, with 7 bases fitting TRBD2. V shed 2 bases, J shed 7 bases, and the junction held 8 bases outside the gene matches. The CDR3 spans 15 residues. Germline CDR1 and CDR2: PRHDT and FYEKMQ (reference sequence). CDR3 DNA: TGTGCCAGCAGCTTACTAGCGGCGATATGGAATGAGCAGTTCTTC. It is translated as CASSLLAAIWNEQFF.

The chain is built from TRBV27 and TRBJ2-7; 8 bases fit TRBD1. CDR1 is MNHEY and CDR2 is SMNVEV in the germline V gene (reference sequence). This CDR3 has 13 residues. After removal of 8 bases from V and 3 bases from J, the junction contained 6 bases not matched to a gene. The CDR3 reads CASGAGGNYEQYF. In nucleotides, the CDR3 is TGTGCCAGCGGGGCAGGGGGCAACTACGAGCAGTACTTC.

The rearrangement uses TRBV10-3 and TRBJ1-5, with D possibly being TRBD1 (5 bases). There are 16 residues in the CDR3. CDR1 ENHRY and CDR2 SYGVKD come from the germline V gene. Trimming shortened V by 0 bases and J by 1 base, and 10 bases separated the two germline ends. The CDR3 nucleotides are TGTGCCATCAGTGAGTCGGCGGGGACCAGCAATCAGCCCCAGCATTTT. It specifies CAISESAGTSNQPQHF.

The rearrangement uses TRBV19 and TRBJ2-7; 10 positions match TRBD2. Germline V gene data show CDR1 as LNHDA and CDR2 as SQIVND (reference sequence). V dropped 6 bases and J dropped 7; count of bases not matched to a gene: 9. This CDR3 has 14 residues. The CDR3 sequence: CASRPSGLASEQYF. The DNA of the CDR3 is TGTGCCAGTAGGCCATCGGGACTAGCGAGTGAGCAGTACTTC.

The chain recombines TRBV10-3 with TRBJ1-3; D not resolved. V was shortened by 5 bases and J by 0 bases, with 5 bases between the two germline ends. The CDR3 spans 13 residues. Germline CDR1 and CDR2: ENHRY and SYGVKD. CDR3 nucleotides: TGTGCCATCAGTAGTAACTCTGGAAACACCATATATTTT. It translates to CAISSNSGNTIYF.

This chain links TRBV4-2 with TRBJ1-5; 9 bases align to TRBD1. Germline CDR1 and CDR2: LGHNA and YNFKEQ. V trimming: 1 base; J trimming: 5 bases; junction bases outside the gene matches: 0. This CDR3 has 14 amino acids. The CDR3 nucleotides are TGTGCCAGCAGCCAAGGGACAGGGGATCAGCCCCAGCATTTT. Protein sequence: CASSQGTGDQPQHF.

The CDR3 sequence: CASSSGQGVYEQFF. CDR3 in DNA: TGTGCCAGCAGTTCCGGACAGGGAGTGTATGAGCAGTTCTTC. This chain connects TRBV6-5 to TRBJ2-1; 8 bases map to TRBD1. The trim removed 4 bases at V and 8 bases at J, leaving 7 bases unmatched. This CDR3 contains 14 residues. Germline values: CDR1 MNHEY, CDR2 SVGAGI.

The gene calls are TRBV10-2 and TRBJ2-2; 9 bases align to TRBD2. CDR3 length: 18 residues. V shed 3 bases and J 3 bases; nucleotides not matched to a gene: 11. Germline CDR1 is WSHSY and CDR2 is SAAADI. The CDR3 here is CASSEFVAGVPHTGELFF. The CDR3 coding sequence is TGCGCCAGCAGTGAATTCGTAGCGGGAGTTCCCCACACCGGGGAGCTGTTTTTT.

The chain carries TRBV6-1 and TRBJ1-1, with D uncertain. The V end was cut by 0 bases, the J end by 3 bases, with 5 bases between. CDR1 MNHNS and CDR2 SASEGT come from the germline V gene. CDR3 size: 13 residues. The CDR3 loop is CASSEARYTEAFF. CDR3 nucleotides: TGTGCCAGCAGTGAAGCGCGTTACACTGAAGCTTTCTTT.

CDR3 sequence (DNA): TGTGCCAGCAGCTTAGGATCCCAACTAGCGGGAGGCACAGATACGCAGTATTTT. Translated: CASSLGSQLAGGTDTQYF. The chain links TRBV13 to TRBJ2-3, with 11 bases matching TRBD2. The ends lost 0 bases at V and 1 base at J; junction bases unmatched: 6. The V gene's germline CDR1 is PRHDT and CDR2 FYEKMQ (reference sequence). CDR3 length: 18 residues.

This rearrangement joins TRBV29-1 to TRBJ1-2; tentatively, D is TRBD1 (6 bases). With 0 bases removed from V and 4 bases from J, the gap between germline ends came to 12 bases. The length of the CDR3 is 14 residues. CDR1 and CDR2 from the germline V gene are SQVTM and ANQGSEA. CDR3 loop: CSVEEWTVGYGYTF. As DNA, the CDR3 is TGCAGCGTTGAAGAATGGACAGTGGGCTATGGCTACACCTTC.

The chain employs TRBV24-1 and TRBJ1-1, with D uncertain. Trimming stripped 4 bases from V and 1 base from J, with 9 bases between. The CDR3 has 14 residues. Per the germline V gene, CDR1 is KGHDR and CDR2 is SFDVKD. CDR3 bases: TGTGCCACCAGTGACTCGGCTAGGAACACTGAAGCTTTCTTT. Amino acid sequence: CATSDSARNTEAFF.

This clone was picked up one time. The chain couples TRBV5-1 to TRBJ1-5, with 8 nucleotides matching TRBD1. The J segment lost 6 bases and the V segment lost 0 bases, leaving 5 bases of the junction unmatched. The CDR3 covers 15 residues. The V gene's germline CDR1 is SGHRS and CDR2 YFSETQ. The CDR3 DNA sequence: TGCGCCAGCAGCTTGGGACCAGGGGGCCTTCAGCCCCAGCATTTT. This translates into CASSLGPGGLQPQHF.

This sequence joins TRBV7-2 and TRBJ2-7, with D possibly matching TRBD2 (5 bases). This CDR3 spans 13 amino acids. Germline V gene data show CDR1 as SGHTA and CDR2 as FQGNSA. V lost 4 bases to trimming and J lost 6 bases, with 13 bases between them. The CDR3 DNA reads as TGTGCCAGCAGCTCACGGGTGGGAGCCGAGCAGTACTTC. This translates into CASSSRVGAEQYF.

The chain uses TRBV6-6 and TRBJ1-1, with D unresolved. CDR1 MNHNY and CDR2 SVGAGI come from the germline V gene (reference sequence). The CDR3 length is 13 residues. The V end lost 7 bases, the J end lost 5 bases, and 14 bases lay between the germline ends. The DNA of the CDR3 is TGTGCCAGCAAGGACCCCAGTAGGACTGAAGCTTTCTTT. Translated: CASKDPSRTEAFF.

V and J are TRBV12-3 or TRBV12-4 and TRBJ2-3; tentatively, D is TRBD2 (6 bases). V lost 6 bases, J lost 6 bases, and 13 bases lay in between. This CDR3 has 13 amino acids. The CDR3 DNA reads TGTGCCAGCAGCTTACTCGGAGGGGATACGCAGTATTTT. Its protein product is CASSLLGGDTQYF.

The chain is built from TRBV7-9 and TRBJ1-4; no clear D. Germline loops: CDR1 SEHNR, CDR2 FQNEAQ (reference sequence). Between the trimmed V and J ends, which lost 1 base and 8 bases, there was a span of 5 bases. The CDR3 contains 12 residues. The CDR3 here is CASSLEAEKLFF. DNA of the CDR3: TGTGCCAGCAGCTTAGAAGCAGAAAAACTGTTTTTT.

This sequence joins TRBV29-1 and TRBJ1-2; 7 nucleotides align to TRBD1. V trimming: 6 bases; J trimming: 5 bases; junction bases outside the gene matches: 6. This CDR3 has 12 amino acids. Germline V CDR1 and CDR2: SQVTM, ANQGSEA. In DNA form, the CDR3 reads TGCAGCGTCCTACAGGGGACGTATGGCTACACCTTC. Translation gives CSVLQGTYGYTF.

J is TRBJ2-7 and V is TRBV28, with D perhaps TRBD2 (6 bases). Trimming pared 1 base from V and 2 bases from J, leaving 18 bases between. The length of the CDR3 is 17 residues. Germline-derived CDR1 and CDR2 are MDHEN and SYDVKM. CDR3 loop: CASSLLTGTDETYEQYF. CDR3 DNA sequence: TGTGCCAGCAGTTTATTGACCGGGACTGATGAAACCTACGAGCAGTACTTC.

The V and J genes are TRBV19 and TRBJ2-7, with D unresolved. Trimming took 3 bases from V and 4 from J, leaving 13 bases between them. CDR1 and CDR2 from the germline V gene are LNHDA and SQIVND (reference sequence). The CDR3 runs to 14 residues. The chain's CDR3 is CASSITAPEYEQYF. The CDR3 coding sequence is TGTGCCAGTAGTATCACGGCACCAGAATACGAGCAGTACTTC.

Note on this clone: The identical CDR3 is also encoded by other nucleotide sequences in the sample. This chain uses TRBV12-3 or TRBV12-4 with TRBJ1-1; D is unresolved. Trimming removed 3 bases at V and 1 base at J, with 6 bases between. The CDR3 runs 13 residues. This CDR3 reads CASSLSENTEAFF. CDR3 bases: TGTGCCAGCAGTTTGTCAGAGAACACTGAAGCTTTCTTT.

The chain combines TRBV11-2 with TRBJ1-2, with D possibly being TRBD1 (5 bases). From germline, CDR1 is SGHAT and CDR2 FQNNGV. The V end lost 1 base, the J end lost 3 bases, and 12 bases lay between the germline ends. The CDR3 covers 15 residues. CDR3 DNA: TGTGCCAGCAGCTTAGCGGCAGGGTGGGACTATGGCTACACCTTC. Translating gives CASSLAAGWDYGYTF.